This T cell receptor beta chain was found in a study of OX40 agonist ivuxolimab in advanced cancers. Study findings and constraints: CD4+ T cells averaged fewer expanded clones than CD8+ T cells.

With regard to this clone: Its antigen is unidentified.

Some clones are missing from TCRdb's copy, which holds only in-frame ones; the method was immunoSEQ multiplex PCR. The data contain 55,000 to 80,000 clones, roughly 90% of them seen just once; the ten biggest clones take up about 0.58%. V dropped 1 base and J dropped 4; count of bases not matched to a gene: 10. CDR1 is GTSNPN, CDR2 SVGIG, per germline (reference sequence). The CDR3 consists of 16 residues. The sample in question was CD4+ or CD8+ T cells sorted from blood, obtained in a trial of the OX40 agonist ivuxolimab. The rearrangement joins TRBV30 to TRBJ2-5, with 9 bases that match TRBD2. The sequence was collected from an adult with an advanced solid tumor such as melanoma, head and neck, liver or kidney cancer. CDR3 amino acids: CAWSDELNSGRETQYF. The CDR3 DNA follows: TGTGCCTGGAGTGATGAATTAAATAGCGGGAGAGAGACCCAGTACTTC.